Listed below are T cell receptor beta chains from one sample, sequenced in a study of identical twins. TCRdb fed the 5' RACE reads into MiXCR, producing one record per CDR3 protein. Here the sample spans about 470,000 distinct CDR3 sequences, roughly 24% being singletons. This sample was also put to use in a study of T cells expressing NK-cell markers.

The sample comprised CD4+ T cells sorted from blood. The receptors were gathered from a woman aged 18-29 years in good health. CDR3s include the opening cysteine and the closing phenylalanine or tryptophan. D genes are given only for firm matches. Size is stated for part of the rows, as once, few or many counts, or as a class when the clone is expanded.

clone_size d_call j_call v_call cdr3_aa cdr3_nt
few NA TRBJ1-2 TRBV6-4 CASSIGGLAADQDFNYGYTF TGTGCCAGCAGTATAGGGGGTTTGGCAGCAGATCAAGATTTTAACTATGGCTACACCTTC
NA NA TRBJ2-7 TRBV7-9 CASITQGGGEQYF TGTGCCAGCATCACACAGGGCGGTGGTGAGCAGTACTTC
NA TRBD2 TRBJ2-1 TRBV10-3 CAISLSSGARSYNEQFF TGTGCCATCAGTCTGTCTAGCGGGGCTCGCTCCTACAATGAGCAGTTCTTC
NA NA TRBJ1-1 TRBV12-3/TRBV12-4 CASSRNLRVTEAFF TGTGCCAGCAGCCGGAACCTCAGGGTAACTGAAGCTTTCTTT
NA NA TRBJ2-1 TRBV11-2 CASSLFGSNYNEQFF TGTGCCAGCAGCTTATTCGGGAGTAACTACAATGAGCAGTTCTTC
NA TRBD1 TRBJ2-7 TRBV28 CASSSGTGPYEQYF TGTGCCAGCAGTTCCGGGACAGGGCCCTACGAGCAGTACTTC
NA NA TRBJ2-7 TRBV20-1 CSARERFYEQYF TGCAGTGCTAGAGAACGGTTCTACGAGCAGTACTTC
NA NA TRBJ1-1 TRBV7-9 CASSQTDRNTEAFF TGTGCCAGCAGCCAAACAGACAGAAACACTGAAGCTTTCTTT
NA TRBD2 TRBJ2-1 TRBV20-1 CSAQGLAGAYNEQFF TGCAGTGCCCAGGGACTAGCGGGCGCCTACAATGAGCAGTTCTTC
NA TRBD1 TRBJ2-2 TRBV3-1 CASSQGTGQANTGELFF TGTGCCAGCAGCCAGGGAACGGGACAGGCCAACACCGGGGAGCTGTTTTTT
NA NA TRBJ2-1 TRBV7-6 CASSLGASNNEQFF TGTGCCAGCAGCTTAGGGGCAAGTAACAATGAGCAGTTCTTC